This TCR beta chain was observed in a study of cytomegalovirus exposure and HLA in healthy donors. About the study: Unique TCRs numbering about 87 million, obtained from HLA-typed donors, made up an early data release. Study observations and caveats: Prior analysis indicated that the majority of TCR beta V segments exhibited productivity approximately 87% or approximately 30% of the time. Rarity marked most TCR sequences, yet some public TCRs occurred in many donors. Indistinguishable V segments such as TRBV6-2 and TRBV6-3 were excluded.

This CDR3 region has 16 residues. The V end lost 7 bases, the J end lost 0 bases, and 18 bases lay between the germline ends. With 60 Vbeta and 13 Jbeta primers, the PCR was carried out. Sequenced by immunoSEQ multiplex PCR; TCRdb stores in-frame clones only, minus some. The data show about 130,000 clones, and the top ten clones hold over 0.8%. Points on this clone: Its antigen is currently unknown.

The origin of this receptor is a young man in good health and CMV-seronegative. The gene calls are TRBV5-3 and TRBJ2-3; no clear D. TRBV5-3 is identified as an open reading frame with a role that is uncertain. Sequenced: PBMCs. CDR3 sequence: CARPVPSSSSTDTQYF. The CDR3, as DNA: TGTGCCAGACCCGTCCCTAGTTCCTCTAGCACAGATACGCAGTATTTT.